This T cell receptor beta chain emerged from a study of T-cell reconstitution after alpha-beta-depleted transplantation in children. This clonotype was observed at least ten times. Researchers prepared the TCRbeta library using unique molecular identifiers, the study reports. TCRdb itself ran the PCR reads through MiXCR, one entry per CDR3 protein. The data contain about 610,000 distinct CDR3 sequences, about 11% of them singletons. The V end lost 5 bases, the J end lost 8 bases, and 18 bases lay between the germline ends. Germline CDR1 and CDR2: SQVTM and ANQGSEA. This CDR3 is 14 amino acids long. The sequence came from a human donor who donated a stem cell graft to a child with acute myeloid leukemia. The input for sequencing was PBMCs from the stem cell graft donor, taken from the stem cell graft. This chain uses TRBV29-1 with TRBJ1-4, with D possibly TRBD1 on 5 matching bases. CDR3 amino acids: CSVSVEGVGEKLFF. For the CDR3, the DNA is TGCAGCGTTAGCGTCGAAGGGGTAGGCGAAAAACTGTTTTTT.